These 20 T cell receptor beta chains came from one sample sequenced in a study of identical twins. TCRdb reprocessed the 5' RACE reads via MiXCR and lists one record per CDR3 protein. Of about 530,000 distinct CDR3 sequences listed, 12% to 15% are singletons. The data also belong to a second study, concerning yellow fever vaccine responses in identical twins.

The sequenced material came from CD4+ T cells sorted from blood. These receptor sequences come from a woman aged 18-35 years in good health.

This chain connects TRBV5-1 to TRBJ1-4; 8 nucleotides agree with TRBD1. Per the germline V gene, CDR1 is SGHRS and CDR2 is YFSETQ. V lost 3 bases and J lost 6; bases outside the gene matches: 4. The CDR3 is 14 residues long. CDR3 loop: CASSSQGADEKLFF. CDR3 bases: TGCGCCAGCAGCTCTCAGGGGGCCGATGAAAAACTGTTTTTT.

The chain has TRBV12-3 or TRBV12-4 and TRBJ2-1, with a weak D call TRBD1 (6 bases). V lost 6 bases and J 6 bases, leaving 15 bases between the germline ends. This CDR3 has 14 residues. CDR3 sequence (DNA): TGTGCCAGCAGAAAGCAGGGGTTGGGCAATGAGCAGTTCTTC. As protein: CASRKQGLGNEQFF.

V is TRBV29-1 and J is TRBJ1-1; TRBD1 is a possible D gene (5 bases). This CDR3 has 13 amino acids. Trimming shortened V by 7 bases and J by 3 bases, and 15 bases separated the two germline ends. The germline gives CDR1 SQVTM, CDR2 ANQGSEA. CDR3 DNA: TGCAGCGCAAACTTCAGGGTTGACACTGAAGCTTTCTTT. It encodes CSANFRVDTEAFF.

This rearrangement joins TRBV6-1 to TRBJ2-1; perhaps TRBD2 as D (6 bases). Germline V gene lookup returns CDR1 MNHNS and CDR2 SASEGT. This CDR3 is 14 amino acids long. V was pared by 7 bases and J by 2 bases, with 12 bases between. Here the CDR3 DNA reads TGTGCCAGCACGGAGGAGGGCACCTACAATGAGCAGTTCTTC. Protein sequence: CASTEEGTYNEQFF.

In this sample, this clonotype turned up a few times. The chain links TRBV5-6 to TRBJ2-1, with D possibly being TRBD2 (5 bases). Per germline, CDR1 SGHDT and CDR2 YYEEEE. This CDR3 has 14 amino acids. Trimming took off 4 bases at V and 7 bases at J, with 15 bases between the two ends. The CDR3 is CASSQPLGRNEQFF. The CDR3 nucleotides read TGTGCCAGCAGCCAGCCACTAGGGAGAAATGAGCAGTTCTTC.

The chain has TRBV29-1 and TRBJ2-1; 10 nucleotides line up with TRBD1. V lost 4 bases, J lost 8 bases, and 5 bases stayed unmatched. The CDR3 contains 13 residues. Per germline, CDR1 SQVTM and CDR2 ANQGSEA. Here the CDR3 reads CSVGQGAPDEQFF. The CDR3 coding sequence is TGCAGCGTTGGACAGGGGGCGCCGGATGAGCAGTTCTTC.

The chain joins TRBV7-9 to TRBJ2-3, with a possible D match to TRBD2 (5 bases). The CDR3 contains 15 residues. Looked up from germline, CDR1 is SEHNR and CDR2 is FQNEAQ (reference sequence). V gave up 5 bases and J gave up 1 base, with 13 bases separating them. CDR3 sequence: CASSRTISGTDTQYF. The CDR3 region has the DNA TGTGCCAGCAGCCGAACAATTAGCGGCACAGATACGCAGTATTTT. The full variable domain, in which reference TRBV7-9 and TRBJ2-3 provide the parts outside the CDR3, is DTGVSQNPRHKITKRGQNVTFRCDPISEHNRLYWYRQTLGQGPEFLTYFQNEAQLEKSRLLSDRFSAERPKGSFSTLEIQRTEQGDSAMYLCASSRTISGTDTQYFGPGTRLTVL.

This clonotype was recorded at least ten times. The chain joins TRBV20-1 to TRBJ2-5, with 8 bases aligning to TRBD1. CDR1 DFQATT and CDR2 SNEGSKA come from the germline V gene (reference sequence). J gave up 5 bases and V 0 bases, and 2 bases lay outside the gene matches. The CDR3 is made up of 13 amino acids. The CDR3 DNA reads as TGCAGTGCTAGAGAGACAGGGGTGGAGACCCAGTACTTC. Translated: CSARETGVETQYF.

This rearrangement joins TRBV5-1 to TRBJ2-1; 7 bases are a match to TRBD1. With 0 bases clipped from V and 2 bases from J, the junction kept 5 bases outside the gene matches. Germline V gene lookup returns CDR1 SGHRS and CDR2 YFSETQ. The CDR3 loop spans 16 amino acids. CDR3 region: CASSLVGTVTYNEQFF. DNA of the CDR3: TGCGCCAGCAGCTTGGTCGGGACAGTAACCTACAATGAGCAGTTCTTC.

This chain connects TRBV6-1 to TRBJ2-7; D may correspond to TRBD1 or TRBD2 (6 bases each). The V end lost 3 bases, the J end lost 4 bases, and 13 bases lay between the germline ends. This CDR3 is built from 14 residues. Per germline, CDR1 MNHNS and CDR2 SASEGT. Here the CDR3 DNA reads TGTGCCAGCAGTGACAGAGGGGGGTCGTACGAGCAGTACGTC. Amino acid sequence: CASSDRGGSYEQYV.

The sample holds a few counts of this clonotype. This chain connects TRBV18 to TRBJ1-5; 9 bases fit TRBD1. Germline loops: CDR1 KGHSH, CDR2 LQKENI. Trimming at V came to 5 bases and at J to 7 bases, leaving 6 bases not matched to a gene. The CDR3 runs 14 residues. The CDR3 region is CASSGDRDWQPQHF. DNA for the CDR3: TGTGCCAGCTCAGGGGACAGGGATTGGCAGCCCCAGCATTTT.

This clonotype appeared a few times. The chain links TRBV5-1 to TRBJ2-5; D remains ambiguous. The CDR3 is 15 residues long. The germline CDR1 and CDR2 sequences are SGHRS and YFSETQ. Trimming pared 4 bases from V and 2 bases from J, leaving 15 bases between. The CDR3 region has the DNA TGCGCCAGCAGCCCCGATTCGAGAACTCAAGAGACCCAGTACTTC. Its translation is CASSPDSRTQETQYF.

This clonotype was seen more than once but under ten times. The chain carries TRBV6-5 and TRBJ2-7; TRBD2 might be the D (6 bases). This CDR3 comprises 14 residues. V was clipped by 4 bases and J by 3 bases, with 13 bases between them. Germline CDR1 reads MNHEY; CDR2 reads SVGAGI. The CDR3 here is CASSLGLTDYEQYF. CDR3 bases: TGTGCCAGCAGTTTGGGACTGACAGACTACGAGCAGTACTTC.

This clonotype was counted a few times. V and J are TRBV13 and TRBJ2-3; the D gene is possibly TRBD1 (6 bases). With 5 bases removed from V and 5 bases from J, the gap between germline ends came to 14 bases. Germline V gives CDR1 PRHDT, CDR2 FYEKMQ (reference sequence). This CDR3 spans 14 amino acids. CDR3 residues: CASSKTGAGDTQYF. DNA of the CDR3: TGTGCCAGCAGCAAGACAGGCGCCGGAGATACGCAGTATTTT.

In its sample, this clonotype was seen a few times. This chain connects TRBV2 to TRBJ2-1, with 10 bases matching TRBD2. Losses at the gene ends were 5 bases for V and 7 bases for J; bases not matched to a gene: 11. CDR1 is SNHLY, CDR2 FYNNEI, per germline. The CDR3 runs 16 residues. CDR3 protein: CASSPRLAGERNEQFF. In nucleotides, the CDR3 is TGTGCCAGCAGTCCCAGGCTAGCGGGAGAACGTAATGAGCAGTTCTTC.

DNA for the CDR3: TGTGCCAGCAGTTACGGAATCCCCGGACTAGCGAGCGAGACCCAGTACTTC. Translating gives CASSYGIPGLASETQYF. V and J are TRBV6-5 and TRBJ2-5; 9 bases fit TRBD2. Germline assignment: CDR1 MNHEY and CDR2 SVGAGI. The CDR3 covers 17 residues. The junction had 12 bases not matched to a gene; V was cut back by 2 bases and J by 5 bases.

This clonotype appeared a single time. The chain joins TRBV11-2 to TRBJ2-2; 10 bases agree with TRBD1. The trim removed 5 bases at V and 7 bases at J, leaving 10 bases unmatched. Germline V gene sequence: CDR1 SGHAT, CDR2 FQNNGV. The CDR3 extends over 16 amino acids. The CDR3 spells CASSRDRGRRSGELFF. CDR3 DNA: TGTGCCAGCAGCCGAGACAGGGGGCGAAGGAGCGGGGAGCTGTTTTTT.

The chain has TRBV11-3 and TRBJ1-4, with D unclear. This CDR3 is built from 14 residues. Germline V lookup: CDR1 SGHNT, CDR2 YENEEA. The V end lost 5 bases, the J end lost 7 bases, and 14 bases lay between the germline ends. CDR3 bases: TGTGCCAGCAGCCCCGGGCGTTCATTTGAAAAACTGTTTTTT. It translates to CASSPGRSFEKLFF.

This clonotype was seen a handful of times. The chain uses TRBV18 and TRBJ1-2; D is undetermined. CDR3 length: 13 amino acids. V shed 5 bases and J shed 3 bases, with 10 bases lying between them. Germline assignment: CDR1 KGHSH and CDR2 LQKENI. This CDR3 is CASSEDGDYGYTF. Here the CDR3 DNA reads TGTGCCAGCTCAGAAGATGGAGACTATGGCTACACCTTC.

This rearrangement joins TRBV6-5 to TRBJ2-1; D is perhaps TRBD1 or TRBD2 (5 bases each). The V end was cut by 2 bases, the J end by 0 bases, with 20 bases between. This CDR3 has 19 amino acids. Germline V lookup: CDR1 MNHEY, CDR2 SVGAGI. CDR3 region: CASSYMGYGGRDSYNEQFF. CDR3 DNA sequence: TGTGCCAGCAGTTACATGGGCTATGGGGGACGGGACTCCTACAATGAGCAGTTCTTC.